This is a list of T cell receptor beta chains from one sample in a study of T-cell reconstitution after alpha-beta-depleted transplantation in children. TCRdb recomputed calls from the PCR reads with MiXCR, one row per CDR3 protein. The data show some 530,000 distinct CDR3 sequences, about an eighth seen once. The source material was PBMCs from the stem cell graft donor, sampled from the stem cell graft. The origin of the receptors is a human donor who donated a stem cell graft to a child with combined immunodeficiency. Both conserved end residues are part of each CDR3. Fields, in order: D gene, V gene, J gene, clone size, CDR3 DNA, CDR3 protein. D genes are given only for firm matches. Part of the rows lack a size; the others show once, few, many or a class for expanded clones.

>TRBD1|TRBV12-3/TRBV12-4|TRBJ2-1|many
TGTGCCAGCAGTTTACAGGGGGCAGGGAATGAGCAGTTCTTC
CASSLQGAGNEQFF
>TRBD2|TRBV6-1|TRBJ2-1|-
TGTGCCAGCACTCCAAGATGGTTGCGGGGGGGGCTAAATGAGCAGTTCTTC
CASTPRWLRGGLNEQFF
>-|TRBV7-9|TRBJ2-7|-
TGTGCCAGCAGCGCCAAGGGTGCGCGACACTACGAGCAGTACTTC
CASSAKGARHYEQYF
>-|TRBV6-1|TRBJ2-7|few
TGTGCCAGCAGCGAGGACGTATCCTACGAGCAGTACTTC
CASSEDVSYEQYF
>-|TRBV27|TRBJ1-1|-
TGTGCCAGCCGGACAGCCGGCACTGAAGCTTTCTTT
CASRTAGTEAFF
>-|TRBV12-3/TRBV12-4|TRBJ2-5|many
TGTGCCAGCAGTTTGGGTCGCCAAGAGACCCAGTACTTC
CASSLGRQETQYF
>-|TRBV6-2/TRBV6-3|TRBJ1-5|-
TGTGCCAGCAGCCGACATCCGTATAGCAATCAGCCCCAGCATTTT
CASSRHPYSNQPQHF
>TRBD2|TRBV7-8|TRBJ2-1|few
TGTGCCAGCAGCCTTCGGACTAGGTCTTTCAATGAGCAGTTCTTC
CASSLRTRSFNEQFF
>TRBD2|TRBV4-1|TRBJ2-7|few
TGCGCCAGCAGCCAAGATGGTGGGACTAAGAGTAGCGGTCTTGACTACGAGCAGTACTTC
CASSQDGGTKSSGLDYEQYF
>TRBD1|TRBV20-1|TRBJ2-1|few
TGCAGTGCAGGGGGACAGGGCGATGAGTTGCTTTTCTTC
CSAGGQGDELLFF
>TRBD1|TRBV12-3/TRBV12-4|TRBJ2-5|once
TGTGCCAGCAGTTTATGGGACAGGGGCCCGGAGACCCAGTACTTC
CASSLWDRGPETQYF
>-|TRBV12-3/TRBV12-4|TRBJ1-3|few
TGTGCCAGCAGTTGGGGGTTTGGAAACACCATATATTTT
CASSWGFGNTIYF
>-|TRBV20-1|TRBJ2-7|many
TGCAGTGCCGCGAGTAGTCGCGAGCAGTACTTC
CSAASSREQYF
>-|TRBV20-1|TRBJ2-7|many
TGCAGTGCTGTCTACGGGGCCACCTACGAGCAGTACTTC
CSAVYGATYEQYF
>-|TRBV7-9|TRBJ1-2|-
TGTGCCAGCAGCGACCACCGGACAGCGACCTTCTATGGCTACACCTTC
CASSDHRTATFYGYTF
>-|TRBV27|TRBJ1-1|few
TGTGCCAGCAGTTTATCCCTGGGGATCGGGGTGGGAGCTTTCTTT
CASSLSLGIGVGAFF
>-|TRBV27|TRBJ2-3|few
TGTGCCAGCAGCAATAGCGGAATCACAGATACGCAGTATTTT
CASSNSGITDTQYF
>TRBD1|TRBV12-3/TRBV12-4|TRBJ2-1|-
TGTGCCAGCAGTAGACAGGGGTACGAGCAGTTCTTC
CASSRQGYEQFF
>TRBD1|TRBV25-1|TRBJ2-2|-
TGTGCCAGCAGTCCCACAGGGGCCCTCCGGGAGCTGTTTTTT
CASSPTGALRELFF
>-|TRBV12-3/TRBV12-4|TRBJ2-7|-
TGTGCCAGCAGTTTAGGGGGGCGACGGTCCGAGCAGTACTTC
CASSLGGRRSEQYF
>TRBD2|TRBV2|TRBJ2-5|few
TGTGCCAGCAGTGAAGGCGCTAGCGGGTGGCAAGTGGAGACCCAGTACTTC
CASSEGASGWQVETQYF
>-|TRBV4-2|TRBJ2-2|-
TGTGCCAGCAGCCACTACGGAGGGGCGGACACCGGGGAGCTGTTTTTT
CASSHYGGADTGELFF
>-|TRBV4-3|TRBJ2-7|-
TGCGCCAGCAGCCAAGGGTTAACAGCCTACGAGCAGTACTTC
CASSQGLTAYEQYF
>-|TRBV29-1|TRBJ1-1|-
TGCAGCGCCCAACGGTCAACGGTGAACACTGAAGCTTTCTTT
CSAQRSTVNTEAFF
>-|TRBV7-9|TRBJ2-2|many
TGTGCCAGCAGCTCCAAAGTAGGGCACCCCACCGGGGAGCTGTTTTTT
CASSSKVGHPTGELFF
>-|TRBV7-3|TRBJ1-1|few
TGTGCCAGCAGCTTCGAAATGAACACTGAAGCTTTCTTT
CASSFEMNTEAFF
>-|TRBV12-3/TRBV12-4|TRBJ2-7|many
TGTGCCAGCAGTTTATTTCAGAGCTCCTACGAGCAGTACTTC
CASSLFQSSYEQYF
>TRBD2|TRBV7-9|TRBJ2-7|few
TGTGCCAGCAGCTCCACGGGACTAGCGGTTTCCTACGAGCAGTACTTC
CASSSTGLAVSYEQYF
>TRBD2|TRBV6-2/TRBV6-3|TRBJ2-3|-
TGTGCCAGTTCGACGCCCGGACTAGCGGGAGCGAGAGATACGCAGTATTTT
CASSTPGLAGARDTQYF
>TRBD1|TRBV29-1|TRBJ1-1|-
TGCAGCGTGGGGGACAGGGGCGCCGGAGACACTGAAGCTTTCTTT
CSVGDRGAGDTEAFF
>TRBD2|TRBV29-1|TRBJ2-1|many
TGCAGCGTTGAAGCGGGAGGGGGCAATGAGCAGTTCTTC
CSVEAGGGNEQFF
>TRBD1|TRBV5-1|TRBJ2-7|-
TGCGCCAGCAGCCCCTGGACAGGGCACTCCGTGCAGTACTTC
CASSPWTGHSVQYF
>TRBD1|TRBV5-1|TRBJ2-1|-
TGCGCCAGCAAGCCGGGACAGGGTCCTTATTACAATGAGCAGTTCTTC
CASKPGQGPYYNEQFF
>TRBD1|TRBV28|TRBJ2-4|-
TGTGCCAGCAGAGAGACAGGGACAATAAGCAACATTCAGTACTTC
CASRETGTISNIQYF
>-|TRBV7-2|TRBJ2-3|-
TGTGCCAGCAGCTTAGCCGGGAGTACCACAGATACGCAGTATTTT
CASSLAGSTTDTQYF